The 24 T cell receptor beta chains reported below all come from one sample, sequenced in a study of patients and donors after allogeneic stem cell transplantation. Using its own MiXCR run on the RT-PCR reads, TCRdb lists one record per CDR3 protein. This repertoire shows over 200,000 distinct CDR3 sequences, around 40% found once; its top ten account for roughly 10%. Sequencing input: blood, either unsorted or a sorted T cell fraction (not recorded which). These receptors were obtained from a human donor who was either an allogeneic HSCT recipient or a stem cell or donor lymphocyte infusion donor (not recorded which). It is not recorded whose cells these are; they may come from a transplant donor.

The chain employs TRBV20-1 and TRBJ2-7; 9 nucleotides match TRBD1. The germline V gene has CDR1 DFQATT and CDR2 SNEGSKA (reference sequence). V lost 5 bases and J lost 3; bases outside the gene matches: 5. CDR3 length equals 13 residues. The CDR3 reads CSAEDRGDYEQYF. CDR3 DNA sequence: TGCAGTGCTGAGGACAGGGGCGACTACGAGCAGTACTTC.

V gene TRBV5-5 combines with J gene TRBJ2-7, with 7 bases aligning to TRBD1. In germline, CDR1 is SGHKS, CDR2 YYEKEE (reference sequence). The V gene end was trimmed by 1 base and the J gene end by 5 bases; junction bases not matched to a gene: 6. The CDR3 runs 14 residues. The CDR3: CASSLRGRLNEQYF. The CDR3 nucleotides read TGTGCCAGCAGCTTGAGGGGGCGCTTAAACGAGCAGTACTTC.

The chain links TRBV7-2 to TRBJ1-5, with 9 bases aligning to TRBD1. V was clipped by 5 bases and J by 4 bases; unmatched bases: 6. The CDR3 has 15 amino acids. The germline V gene has CDR1 SGHTA and CDR2 FQGNSA. CDR3 loop: CASSPDRGLNQPQHF. CDR3 DNA: TGTGCCAGCAGCCCGGACAGGGGATTGAATCAGCCCCAGCATTTT.

The rearrangement links TRBV2 to TRBJ2-7; a possible D gene is TRBD1 (6 bases). The CDR3 contains 14 residues. Trimming left V 10 bases short and J 4 bases short, with 20 bases between. Germline lookup yields CDR1 SNHLY and CDR2 FYNNEI. CDR3: CAIYPRQAGYEQYF. Here the CDR3 DNA reads TGTGCCATCTATCCCCGACAGGCTGGGTACGAGCAGTACTTC.

The V call is TRBV5-1, the J call TRBJ1-2; D unclear. The CDR3 runs 15 residues. Germline V CDR1 and CDR2: SGHRS, YFSETQ. Deletions cut 3 bases from V and 4 bases from J, with 16 bases between. CDR3 residues: CASSSAVDGSYGYTF. The CDR3 nucleotides read TGCGCCAGCAGCTCCGCAGTCGACGGATCCTATGGCTACACCTTC.

The sample holds a few counts of this clonotype. V gene TRBV12-3 or TRBV12-4 combines with J gene TRBJ2-7, with TRBD2 identical over 7 bases. The CDR3 consists of 13 residues. The junction had 2 bases not matched to a gene; V was cut back by 3 bases and J by 3 bases. The CDR3 DNA follows: TGTGCCAGCAGTTTTCGGGGGGTCTACGAGCAGTACTTC. Translating gives CASSFRGVYEQYF.

J is TRBJ1-5 and V is TRBV6-5; D is undetermined. V lost 0 bases and J lost 6, with 9 bases in between. This CDR3 comprises 14 residues. Germline CDR1 reads MNHEY; CDR2 reads SVGAGI. Here the CDR3 reads CASSYSDSAQPQHF. The DNA for the CDR3 is TGTGCCAGCAGTTACTCGGATTCGGCTCAGCCCCAGCATTTT.

The V call is TRBV9, the J call TRBJ1-2; D may be TRBD1 (5 bases). Germline V gives CDR1 SGDLS, CDR2 YYNGEE. Trimming removed 0 bases at V and 6 bases at J, with 15 bases between. The CDR3 spans 15 residues. This CDR3 is CASSVETAGNHGYTF. The CDR3 nucleotides are TGTGCCAGCAGCGTAGAAACGGCAGGGAATCATGGCTACACCTTC.

The chain uses TRBV20-1 and TRBJ2-3; tentatively, D is TRBD1 or TRBD2 (5 bases each). Germline CDR1 reads DFQATT; CDR2 reads SNEGSKA (reference sequence). This CDR3 region has 15 residues. Trimming removed 0 bases from V and 3 bases from J, with 13 bases in between. CDR3 loop: CSARDRDGYTDTQYF. The CDR3 DNA follows: TGCAGTGCTAGAGACAGGGACGGGTATACAGATACGCAGTATTTT.

In its sample, this clonotype was seen many times. The J gene is TRBJ1-5, the V gene TRBV7-8; 7 bases are shared with TRBD1. The length of the CDR3 is 13 residues. The V gene end was trimmed by 5 bases and the J gene end by 4 bases; junction bases not matched to a gene: 2. Germline V gives CDR1 SGHVS, CDR2 FQNEAQ. CDR3 nucleotide sequence: TGTGCCAGCAGCCAGGACAGGAATCAGCCCCAGCATTTT. Translated: CASSQDRNQPQHF.

V and J are TRBV12-3 or TRBV12-4 and TRBJ2-1, with 11 bases that match TRBD2. The CDR3 runs to 16 residues. J gave up 4 bases and V 7 bases, and 9 bases lay outside the gene matches. The CDR3 nucleotides are TGTGCCAGCACCTCCCCGGGACTAGCGGTTTACAATGAGCAGTTCTTC. Protein: CASTSPGLAVYNEQFF.

This rearrangement joins TRBV5-1 to TRBJ2-7, with 10 bases matching TRBD1. There are 15 residues in the CDR3. V was pared by 4 bases and J by 6 bases, with 10 bases of the junction left unmatched. Germline loops: CDR1 SGHRS, CDR2 YFSETQ. The CDR3 loop is CASSDIIRDRGEQYF. In nucleotides, the CDR3 is TGCGCCAGCAGCGATATCATCCGGGACAGGGGCGAGCAGTACTTC.

This sequence joins TRBV9 and TRBJ2-5; perhaps D is TRBD1 or TRBD2 (5 bases each). Germline lookup yields CDR1 SGDLS and CDR2 YYNGEE. The CDR3 is 14 amino acids. The V and J ends lost 3 bases and 5 bases respectively, with 14 bases between them. The CDR3 region has the DNA TGTGCCAGCAGCGCCCCGGGACCCTACGAGACCCAGTACTTC. Translation: CASSAPGPYETQYF.

This clonotype has at least ten counts. The chain couples TRBV27 to TRBJ1-6, with D perhaps TRBD1 (5 bases). Germline V CDR1 and CDR2: MNHEY, SMNVEV (reference sequence). This CDR3 contains 14 residues. V was shortened by 2 bases and J by 9 bases, with 11 bases between the two germline ends. The CDR3 DNA is TGTGCCAGCAGTTTAGGGGCAGGGATTTCACCCCTCCACTTT. This gives the protein CASSLGAGISPLHF.

The chain combines TRBV6-2 or TRBV6-3 with TRBJ2-1; 10 bases fit TRBD1. Per the germline V gene, CDR1 is MNHEY and CDR2 is SVGEGT. The length of the CDR3 is 15 residues. With V trimmed by 5 bases and J by 5 bases, 6 bases remained unmatched. The CDR3 sequence is CASSPRQGANNEQFF. CDR3 DNA sequence: TGTGCCAGCAGTCCCCGACAGGGGGCGAACAATGAGCAGTTCTTC.

This clonotype was seen a handful of times. The V gene is TRBV18, the J gene TRBJ1-1; tentatively, D is TRBD1 (6 bases). The CDR3 runs 14 residues. Trimming pared 1 base from V and 3 bases from J, leaving 9 bases between. CDR1 and CDR2 (germline): KGHSH, LQKENI. In nucleotides, the CDR3 is TGTGCCAGCTCACCACTAGGGGGTGACACTGAAGCTTTCTTT. Residues: CASSPLGGDTEAFF.

The gene calls are TRBV6-5 and TRBJ1-1; D is uncertain. The CDR3 sequence is 13 residues long. The V gene lost 4 bases and the J gene lost 8 bases, with 14 bases spanning the gap. Germline loops: CDR1 MNHEY, CDR2 SVGAGI. The DNA of the CDR3 is TGTGCCAGCAGTTTGGCCGTTGTAGGGGAAGCTTTCTTT. It specifies CASSLAVVGEAFF.

The chain carries TRBV6-6 and TRBJ1-4; no clear D. The length of the CDR3 is 12 residues. V lost 5 bases to trimming and J lost 4 bases, with 5 bases between them. Germline V lookup: CDR1 MNHNY, CDR2 SVGAGI (reference sequence). CDR3 nucleotide sequence: TGTGCCAGCAGTCTTAATAATGAAAAACTGTTTTTT. Amino acid sequence: CASSLNNEKLFF.

This chain connects TRBV13 to TRBJ1-5; D perhaps matches TRBD1 (6 bases). CDR3 length: 15 residues. The V end was cut by 3 bases, the J end by 7 bases, with 16 bases between. Germline V gene data show CDR1 as PRHDT and CDR2 as FYEKMQ (reference sequence). DNA of the CDR3: TGTGCCAGCAGCTTCGAGGGGGGTAGTAGGCAGCCCCAGCATTTT. Translation gives CASSFEGGSRQPQHF.

This clonotype was seen a few times. The chain couples TRBV20-1 to TRBJ2-1; tentatively, D is TRBD2 (6 bases). This CDR3 has 13 amino acids. V was pared by 6 bases and J by 7 bases, with 16 bases between. Germline V gene data show CDR1 as DFQATT and CDR2 as SNEGSKA (reference sequence). The CDR3 DNA reads as TGCAGTGCGGGGAGACTAGTGGGGAATGAGCAGTTCTTC. Protein: CSAGRLVGNEQFF.

This chain uses TRBV7-3 with TRBJ2-5; D is perhaps TRBD2 (5 bases). The CDR3 length is 15 residues. The V end lost 0 bases, the J end lost 4 bases, and 12 bases lay between the germline ends. Germline V gene sequence: CDR1 SGHTA, CDR2 FQGTGA. The CDR3 spells CASSLTGSVRETQYF. The CDR3 DNA reads TGTGCCAGCAGCTTAACTGGGAGCGTGAGAGAGACCCAGTACTTC.

The chain joins TRBV4-1 to TRBJ1-1, with a possible D match to TRBD1 (5 bases). Trimming cost V 5 bases and J 4 bases, with 11 bases left between them. Per germline, CDR1 MGHRA and CDR2 YSYEKL. The CDR3 has 13 residues. As DNA, the CDR3 is TGCGCCAGCAGCGCCGAGGGACTCACTGAAGCTTTCTTT. Protein product: CASSAEGLTEAFF.

A single count supports this clonotype. V and J are TRBV9 and TRBJ2-5; TRBD1 agrees at 10 bases. The CDR3 consists of 15 residues. Trimming at V came to 0 bases and at J to 6 bases, leaving 5 bases not matched to a gene. Germline V gene lookup returns CDR1 SGDLS and CDR2 YYNGEE. Here the CDR3 DNA reads TGTGCCAGCAGCGTAGAGACAGGGGGCAGGCAGACCCAGTACTTC. It yields the protein CASSVETGGRQTQYF.

This clonotype occurred a few times. This chain joins TRBV7-2 and TRBJ1-4; no clear D. Between the trimmed V and J ends, which lost 3 bases and 8 bases, there was a span of 13 bases. The CDR3 spans 14 residues. Germline V gives CDR1 SGHTA, CDR2 FQGNSA. Here the CDR3 reads CASSLDGRREKLFF. CDR3 nucleotides: TGTGCCAGCAGCTTGGACGGAAGAAGGGAAAAACTGTTTTTT.